One and the same sample provided the 29 T cell receptor beta chains below, sequenced in a study of glioma-infiltrating T cells. The iRepertoire nested amplicon-rescue multiplex PCR amplified TCR alpha and beta CDR3s from RNA. TCRdb recomputed calls from the multiplex PCR reads with MiXCR, one row per CDR3 protein. The repertoire holds about 93,000 distinct CDR3 sequences, with roughly 37% as singletons. Sequences were obtained from glioma tissue, nonneoplastic brain tissue, or PBMCs (not recorded which). These receptors were obtained from a human donor with low-grade glioma or glioblastoma, undergoing nonglioma brain surgery, or in good health (not recorded which).

For this clonotype: Since the CDR3 does not end with the conserved phenylalanine or tryptophan, this likely comes from a read error. The V and J genes are TRBV6-2 or TRBV6-3 and TRBJ2-7, with D maybe TRBD2 (6 bases). CDR1 and CDR2 from the germline V gene are MNHEY and SVGEGT. CDR3 length: 13 amino acids. This CDR3 is CASTPGLTYEQYL. CDR3 DNA: TGCGCCAGCACGCCGGGACTTACCTACGAGCAGTACCTC.

At least ten counts were recorded for this clonotype. The genes are TRBV19 and TRBJ1-1; D is perhaps TRBD1 (6 bases). With 3 bases removed from V and 0 bases from J, the gap between germline ends came to 20 bases. Germline-derived CDR1 and CDR2 are LNHDA and SQIVND (reference sequence). This CDR3 spans 18 amino acids. CDR3 bases: TGTGCCAGTAGTATTATAACAGGGTCATCTAGTATGAACACTGAAGCTTTCTTT. Translation gives CASSIITGSSSMNTEAFF.

Turning to this clonotype: The conserved closing phenylalanine or tryptophan is absent in this CDR3, likely reflecting a read error. This rearrangement joins TRBV6-5 to TRBJ2-1; D gene uncertain. This CDR3 contains 13 residues. Germline CDR1 MNHEY, CDR2 SVGAGI. CDR3 region: CANSYYSGNEQFS. The CDR3 coding sequence is TGTGCCAACAGTTATTACTCCGGGAATGAGCAGTTCTCC.

CDR3 in DNA: TGTGCCAGCAGCGAGAGAGGGTCCGAGCAGTTCTTC. Protein product: CASSERGSEQFF. V gene TRBV7-2 combines with J gene TRBJ2-1, with D perhaps TRBD2 (5 bases). The CDR3 covers 12 residues. Deletions cut 5 bases from V and 10 bases from J, with 12 bases between. The germline gives CDR1 SGHTA, CDR2 FQGNSA.

This clonotype was seen at least ten times. This sequence joins TRBV12-3 or TRBV12-4 and TRBJ2-7; a weak D match, TRBD2 (6 bases). Trimming left V 3 bases short and J 9 bases short, with 9 bases between. The CDR3 contains 11 residues. In DNA, the CDR3 is TGTGCCAGCAGTTTCGGGGGAAGGCAGTACTTC. Translating gives CASSFGGRQYF.

In the case of this clonotype: A read error may produce the germline difference seen at one junction end. The genes are TRBV15 and TRBJ2-5; D is tentatively TRBD1 or TRBD2 (5 bases each). CDR1 LNHNV and CDR2 YYDKDF come from the germline V gene (reference sequence). The CDR3 covers 16 residues. CDR3 nucleotides: TGTGCCACCAGCAGAGCCCCCAATGGCTTTCAAGGGACCCAATACTTC. Its translation is CATSRAPNGFQGTQYF.

This clonotype was picked up many times. The J gene is TRBJ2-3, the V gene TRBV7-2; TRBD1 is a possible D gene (6 bases). Matching the DNA end better, TRBJ1-5 makes the J call doubtful. The CDR3 runs 16 residues. Germline CDR1 SGHTA, CDR2 FQGNSA. DNA of the CDR3: TGTGCCAGCAGCCCAAGGACTAGCGGGGGCACAGATACGCAGCATTTT. This translates into CASSPRTSGGTDTQHF.

Concerning this clonotype itself: A read error may be the cause here, since a much bigger clone is one base away. The V and J genes are TRBV19 and TRBJ2-7; the match to TRBD1 covers 10 bases. CDR1 LNHDA and CDR2 SQIVND come from the germline V gene (reference sequence). V shed 6 bases, J shed 2 bases, and the junction held 4 bases outside the gene matches. The CDR3 totals 14 residues. Here the CDR3 DNA reads TGTGCCAGTAGAAGGACAGGGGGACCCTACGAGCAGTACTTC. This encodes CASRRTGGPYEQYF.

Only one count was recorded for this clonotype. The rearrangement links TRBV28 to TRBJ2-1; D is ambiguous. The CDR3 covers 16 residues. CDR1 and CDR2 from the germline V gene are MDHEN and SYDVKM. V lost 5 bases to trimming and J lost 5 bases, with 19 bases between them. The CDR3 nucleotides are TGTGCCAGCAGTGTCTCATTCAAGCAGTGCGACAATGAGCAGTTCTTC. Translating gives CASSVSFKQCDNEQFF.

This clonotype was counted ten times or more. The chain employs TRBV4-1 and TRBJ1-4, with 9 bases lining up with TRBD1. Looked up from germline, CDR1 is MGHRA and CDR2 is YSYEKL. The CDR3 totals 15 residues. The V segment lost 5 bases and the J segment 8 bases; nucleotides outside the gene matches: 9. The CDR3 sequence: CASSLLGTGNEKLFF. CDR3 nucleotide sequence: TGCGCCAGCAGCTTGCTCGGGACAGGGAACGAAAAACTGTTTTTT.

This clonotype was detected many times. V and J are TRBV28 and TRBJ2-7; D remains unclear. Per the germline V gene, CDR1 is MDHEN and CDR2 is SYDVKM. Deletions cut 9 bases from V and 7 bases from J, with 28 bases between. The CDR3 length is 16 residues. The CDR3 DNA is TGTGCCAGTCCCCCCCGGGCAGCCCCACCTTCTTGGGAGCAGTACTTC. This gives the protein CASPPRAAPPSWEQYF.

This clonotype was seen at least ten times. The chain uses TRBV19 and TRBJ2-7, with D hard to call. The germline gives CDR1 LNHDA, CDR2 SQIVND (reference sequence). Trimming removed 3 bases from V and 6 bases from J, with 9 bases in between. The CDR3 spans 12 residues. The CDR3 spells CASSIQMGEQYF. The DNA for the CDR3 is TGTGCCAGTAGTATCCAGATGGGCGAGCAGTACTTC.

CDR3 bases: TGTGCCGGCTCCATAGGGGGGCCTCAGGAGACCCAGTACTTC. Protein: CAGSIGGPQETQYF. The chain carries TRBV19 and TRBJ2-5; D possibly uses TRBD1 or TRBD2 (6 bases each). Deletions cut 11 bases from V and 5 bases from J, with 21 bases between. The CDR3 consists of 14 residues. CDR1 is LNHDA, CDR2 SQIVND, per germline (reference sequence).

A single count supports this clonotype. Being one base from a much bigger clone, this may be a read error. The chain uses TRBV4-1 and TRBJ2-5; D is possibly TRBD2 (6 bases). Germline V gene sequence: CDR1 MGHRA, CDR2 YSYEKL. The CDR3 is made up of 16 amino acids. The CDR3 DNA sequence: TGTGCCAGCAGCTTGGCGTCTAGCGCGGGCCAAGAGACCCAGTACTTC. It is translated as CASSLASSAGQETQYF.

This clonotype was observed at least ten times. V usage is TRBV6-2 or TRBV6-3 and J usage is TRBJ2-3; D gene uncertain. Germline V CDR1 and CDR2: MNHEY, SVGEGT. The CDR3 length is 13 residues. Trimming pared 1 base from V and 4 bases from J, leaving 6 bases between. The CDR3 region has the DNA TGTGCCAGCAGTTACTTTCTGTCAGATACGCAGTATTTT. Protein: CASSYFLSDTQYF.

This clonotype has only a few counts. The rearrangement joins TRBV11-2 to TRBJ1-3, with D perhaps matching TRBD1 (5 bases). The CDR3 is 16 amino acids. V lost 3 bases and J lost 4, with 16 bases in between. Germline CDR1 and CDR2: SGHAT and FQNNGV. The CDR3 region has the DNA TGTGCCAGCAGCTTTCAGGGCCTATCGGGAGGAAACACCATATATTTT. Protein product: CASSFQGLSGGNTIYF.

At least ten counts were recorded for this clonotype. J is TRBJ1-4 and V is TRBV3-1, with unresolved D. This CDR3 has 16 residues. Germline CDR1 reads LGHDT; CDR2 reads YNNKEL (reference sequence). V lost 0 bases and J 0 bases, leaving 8 bases between the germline ends. The CDR3 is CASSQDPLATNEKLFF. CDR3 coding DNA: TGTGCCAGCAGCCAAGATCCGCTAGCAACTAATGAAAAACTGTTTTTT.

The V and J genes are TRBV28 and TRBJ2-5, with 8 bases matching TRBD2. Per germline, CDR1 MDHEN and CDR2 SYDVKM. The V segment lost 6 bases and the J segment 4 bases; nucleotides outside the gene matches: 7. The CDR3 length is 14 residues. The CDR3 loop is CASRASGPTETQYF. The DNA of the CDR3 is TGTGCCAGCAGAGCTAGCGGGCCCACAGAGACCCAGTACTTC.

This clonotype was observed at least ten times. The chain links TRBV3-1 to TRBJ2-5, with 9 bases aligning to TRBD1. Germline V CDR1 and CDR2: LGHDT, YNNKEL (reference sequence). V lost 4 bases and J lost 1; bases outside the gene matches: 1. This CDR3 spans 14 amino acids. The CDR3 region is CASSRDRVQETQYF. The CDR3 nucleotides are TGTGCCAGCAGCCGGGACAGGGTCCAAGAGACCCAGTACTTC.

A note on this clonotype: A much bigger clone sits one base away, suggesting this may be a read error. The V call is TRBV5-1, the J call TRBJ1-1; D remains unclear. The CDR3 totals 12 residues. The germline gives CDR1 SGHRS, CDR2 YFSETQ. The DNA of the CDR3 is TGCACCAGCAGCACCAGGAACACTGAAGCTTTCTTT. This codes for CTSSTRNTEAFF.

CDR3 protein: CSGGGQGGSYEQYF. The DNA for the CDR3 is TGCAGTGGAGGAGGACAGGGGGGCTCCTACGAGCAGTACTTC. V gene TRBV20-1 combines with J gene TRBJ2-7; TRBD1 matches 10 bases. The CDR3 runs 14 residues. CDR1 is DFQATT, CDR2 SNEGSKA, per germline (reference sequence). Unmatched junction bases numbered 6, after V lost 7 bases and J lost 0 bases.

The rearrangement joins TRBV19 to TRBJ2-1, with 7 bases aligning to TRBD2. J lost 9 bases, V lost 7 bases, and 12 bases had no gene match. The germline V gene encodes CDR1 LNHDA and CDR2 SQIVND (reference sequence). This CDR3 comprises 14 residues. CDR3: CASKESGNMVEQFF. CDR3 bases: TGTGCCAGTAAGGAAAGCGGGAATATGGTTGAGCAGTTCTTC.

This clonotype was seen many times. CDR3 protein: CASSLSPAKETQYF. In nucleotides, the CDR3 is TGTGCCAGCAGCTTATCTCCAGCCAAAGAGACCCAGTACTTC. The V and J genes are TRBV7-6 and TRBJ2-5; D call uncertain. V was trimmed by 2 bases and J by 3 bases, leaving 10 bases between them. The CDR3 runs to 14 residues. Germline values: CDR1 SGHVS, CDR2 FNYEAQ.

Points on this clonotype: At one end, the junction sequence differs from germline, possibly due to a read error. The V call is TRBV6-6, the J call TRBJ2-5; D perhaps matches TRBD2 (5 bases). The germline V gene encodes CDR1 MNHNY and CDR2 SVGAGI (reference sequence). The CDR3 has 13 residues. The CDR3 DNA sequence: TGCGCCAGCAGCGGCCGGAGCACAGAGACCCAGTACTTC. It yields the protein CASSGRSTETQYF.

Regarding this clonotype: A much larger clone lies a single base off, so this may be a read error. The chain couples TRBV5-1 to TRBJ1-1; the D gene is possibly TRBD1 (6 bases). The V gene's germline CDR1 is SGHRS and CDR2 YFSETQ. This CDR3 is 16 amino acids long. The CDR3 spells CASSPSRGQLNIEAFF. In DNA form, the CDR3 reads TGCGCCAGCAGCCCAAGCCGGGGACAACTAAACATTGAAGCTTTCTTT.

The genes are TRBV6-1 and TRBJ2-1, with 7 positions matching TRBD2. V trimming: 6 bases; J trimming: 12 bases; junction bases outside the gene matches: 8. Germline V CDR1 and CDR2: MNHNS, SASEGT. The CDR3 consists of 12 residues. CDR3 DNA sequence: TGTGCCAGCAGAGACCTAGCGGTCGGGCAGTTCTTC. Translating gives CASRDLAVGQFF.

On this clonotype: One base away lies a much larger clone, so this may be a sequencing read error. V gene TRBV7-3 combines with J gene TRBJ2-7, with D tentatively TRBD2 (6 bases). CDR1 and CDR2 from the germline V gene are SGHTA and FQGTGA. The ends were cut back, 8 bases at V and 9 bases at J, with 20 bases in the middle. This CDR3 region has 13 residues. As DNA, the CDR3 is TGTGCCAGCCGCCCTGATGCGGGAATCAGGCAGTACTTC. Translation gives CASRPDAGIRQYF.

This clonotype was counted at least ten times. The chain combines TRBV6-5 with TRBJ1-5; D unresolved. V gave up 2 bases and J gave up 5 bases, with 10 bases separating them. CDR1 MNHEY and CDR2 SVGAGI come from the germline V gene. The CDR3 runs 14 residues. CDR3 DNA sequence: TGTGCCAGCAGTTACCGGCCCAGTGATCAGCCCCAGCATTTT. It is translated as CASSYRPSDQPQHF.

With regard to this clonotype: Germline is not matched at one junction end, which may reflect a read error. V is TRBV24-1 and J is TRBJ2-2; 8 positions match TRBD1. Germline CDR1 reads KGHDR; CDR2 reads SFDVKD. This CDR3 contains 13 residues. The CDR3 DNA reads TGTGCCACCTGGACAGGGACCACCCGGGAGCTGTTTTTT. This codes for CATWTGTTRELFF.